This TCR beta chain was captured by sequencing in a study of beta chain features in type 1 diabetes. Turning to the study itself: About 98,000,000 sorted cells were examined across all samples.

This clone was counted between two and nine times. What it recognizes is unknown. Expressed TCRB transcripts got sequenced, as all isolated RNA was reverse transcribed. Data came from immunoSEQ multiplex PCR; TCRdb stores just in-frame clones and leaves some out. This sample has tens of thousands of clones; 50% to 55% occur once, and the top ten carry 2% to 3%. Between the trimmed V and J ends, which lost 5 bases and 10 bases, there was a span of 11 bases. This CDR3 is built from 11 residues. Germline loops: CDR1 MNHNS, CDR2 SASEGT. General observations from the study: Shorter TCRB CDR3s, moderately but significantly so, marked every one of the four CD4+ subsets in Type 1 diabetes patients. Any PCR bias toward short templates would affect both groups alike.

Material for sequencing was Tregs from blood. The receptor was derived from a woman between 40 and 55 years old with type 1 diabetes. This chain uses TRBV6-1 with TRBJ1-1; tentatively, D is TRBD1 (5 bases). This CDR3 reads CASSSQQGAFF. As DNA, the CDR3 is TGTGCCAGCAGTTCACAGCAGGGAGCTTTCTTT.